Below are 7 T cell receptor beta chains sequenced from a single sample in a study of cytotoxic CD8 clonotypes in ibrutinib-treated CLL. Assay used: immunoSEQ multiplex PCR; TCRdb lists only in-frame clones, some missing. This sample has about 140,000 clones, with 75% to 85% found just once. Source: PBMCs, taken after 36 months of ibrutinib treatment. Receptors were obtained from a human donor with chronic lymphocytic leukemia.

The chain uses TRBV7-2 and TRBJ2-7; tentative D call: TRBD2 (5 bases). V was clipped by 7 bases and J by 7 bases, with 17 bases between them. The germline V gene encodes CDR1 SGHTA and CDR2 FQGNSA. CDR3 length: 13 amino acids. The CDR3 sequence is CASKRGMGREQYF. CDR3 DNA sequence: TGTGCCAGCAAACGGGGAATGGGTAGGGAGCAGTACTTC.

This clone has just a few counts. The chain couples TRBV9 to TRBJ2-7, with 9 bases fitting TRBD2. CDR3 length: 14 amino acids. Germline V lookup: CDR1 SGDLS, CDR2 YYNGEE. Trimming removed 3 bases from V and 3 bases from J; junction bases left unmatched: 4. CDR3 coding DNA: TGTGCCAGCAGCGCCGCTAGCGGGAACTACGAGCAGTACTTC. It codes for CASSAASGNYEQYF.

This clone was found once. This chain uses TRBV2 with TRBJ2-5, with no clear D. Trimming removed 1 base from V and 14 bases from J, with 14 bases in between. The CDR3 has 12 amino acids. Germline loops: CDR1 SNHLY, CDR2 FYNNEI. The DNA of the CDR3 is TGTGCCAGCAGTGAAGGACAAAACGGTAGATACTTC. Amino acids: CASSEGQNGRYF.

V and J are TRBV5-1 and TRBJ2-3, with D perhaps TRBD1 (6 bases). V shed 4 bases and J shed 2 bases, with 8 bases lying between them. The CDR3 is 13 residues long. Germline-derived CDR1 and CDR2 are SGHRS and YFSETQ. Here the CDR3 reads CASSGGFTDTQYF. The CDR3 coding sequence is TGCGCCAGCAGCGGGGGCTTCACAGATACGCAGTATTTT.

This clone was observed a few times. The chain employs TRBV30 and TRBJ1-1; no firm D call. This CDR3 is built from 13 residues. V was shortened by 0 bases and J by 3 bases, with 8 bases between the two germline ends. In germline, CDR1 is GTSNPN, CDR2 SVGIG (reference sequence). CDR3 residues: CAWSVRLDTEAFF. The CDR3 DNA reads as TGTGCCTGGAGTGTACGACTTGACACTGAAGCTTTCTTT.

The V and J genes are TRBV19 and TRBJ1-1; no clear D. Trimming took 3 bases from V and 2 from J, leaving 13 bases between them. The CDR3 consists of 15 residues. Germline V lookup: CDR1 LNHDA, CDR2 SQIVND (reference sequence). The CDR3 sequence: CASSMWNIRNTEAFF. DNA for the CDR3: TGTGCCAGTAGTATGTGGAACATTCGTAACACTGAAGCTTTCTTT.

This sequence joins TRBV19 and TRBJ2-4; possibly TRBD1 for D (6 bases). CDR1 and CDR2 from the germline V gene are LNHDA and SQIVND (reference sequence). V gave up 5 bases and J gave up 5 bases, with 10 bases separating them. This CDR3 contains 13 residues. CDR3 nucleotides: TGTGCCAGTAGTCTCGGACAGCAAAACATTCAGTACTTC. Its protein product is CASSLGQQNIQYF.